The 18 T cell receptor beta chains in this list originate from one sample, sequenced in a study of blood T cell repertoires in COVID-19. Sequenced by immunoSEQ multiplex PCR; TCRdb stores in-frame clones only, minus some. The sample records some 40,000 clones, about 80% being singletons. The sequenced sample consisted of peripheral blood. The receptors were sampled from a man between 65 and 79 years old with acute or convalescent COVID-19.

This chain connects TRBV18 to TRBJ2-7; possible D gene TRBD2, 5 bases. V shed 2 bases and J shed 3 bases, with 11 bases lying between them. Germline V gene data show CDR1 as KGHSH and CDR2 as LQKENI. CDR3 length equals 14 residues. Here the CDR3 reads CASSPRSGGYEQYF. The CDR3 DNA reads TGTGCCAGCTCACCAAGGTCAGGAGGCTACGAGCAGTACTTC.

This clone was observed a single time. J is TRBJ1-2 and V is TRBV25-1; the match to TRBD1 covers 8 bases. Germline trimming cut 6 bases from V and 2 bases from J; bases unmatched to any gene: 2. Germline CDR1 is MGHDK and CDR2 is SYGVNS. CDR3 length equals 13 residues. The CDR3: CASRAGGNYGYTF. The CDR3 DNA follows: TGTGCCAGCAGGGCAGGGGGCAACTATGGCTACACCTTC.

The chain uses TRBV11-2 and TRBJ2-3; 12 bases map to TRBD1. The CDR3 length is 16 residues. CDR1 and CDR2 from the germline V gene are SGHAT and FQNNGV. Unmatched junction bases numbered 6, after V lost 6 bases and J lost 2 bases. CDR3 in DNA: TGTGCCAGCAGACCCCCGGGACAGGGGGCCACAGATACGCAGTATTTT. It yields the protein CASRPPGQGATDTQYF.

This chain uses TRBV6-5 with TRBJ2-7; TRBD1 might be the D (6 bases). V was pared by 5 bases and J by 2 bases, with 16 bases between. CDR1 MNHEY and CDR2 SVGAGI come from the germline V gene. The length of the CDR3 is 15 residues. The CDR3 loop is CASSTTGRGPYEQYF. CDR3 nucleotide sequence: TGTGCCAGCAGTACCACAGGGAGAGGCCCCTACGAGCAGTACTTC.

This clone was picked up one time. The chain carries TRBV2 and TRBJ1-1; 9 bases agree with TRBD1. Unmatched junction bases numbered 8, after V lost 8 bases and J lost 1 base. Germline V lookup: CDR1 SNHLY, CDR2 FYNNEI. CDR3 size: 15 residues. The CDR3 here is CASLRGQGRNTEAFF. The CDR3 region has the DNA TGTGCCAGCCTCCGGGGACAGGGAAGGAACACTGAAGCTTTCTTT.

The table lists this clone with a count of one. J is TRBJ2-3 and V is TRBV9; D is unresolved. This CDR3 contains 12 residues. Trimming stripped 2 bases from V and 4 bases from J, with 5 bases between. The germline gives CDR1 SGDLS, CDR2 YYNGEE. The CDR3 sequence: CASSVSADTQYF. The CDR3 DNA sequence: TGTGCCAGCAGCGTCTCCGCAGATACGCAGTATTTT. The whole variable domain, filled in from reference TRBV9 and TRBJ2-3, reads DSGVTQTPKHLITATGQRVTLRCSPRSGDLSVYWYQQSLDQGLQFLIQYYNGEERAKGNILERFSAQQFPDLHSELNLSSLELGDSALYFCASSVSADTQYFGPGTRLTVL.

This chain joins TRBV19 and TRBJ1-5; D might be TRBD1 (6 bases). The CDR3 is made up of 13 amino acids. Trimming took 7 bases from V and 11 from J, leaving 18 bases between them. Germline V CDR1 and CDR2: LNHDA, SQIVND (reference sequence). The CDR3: CASTPSGKGAQHF. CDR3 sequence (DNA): TGTGCCAGTACCCCCTCGGGGAAGGGGGCCCAGCATTTT.

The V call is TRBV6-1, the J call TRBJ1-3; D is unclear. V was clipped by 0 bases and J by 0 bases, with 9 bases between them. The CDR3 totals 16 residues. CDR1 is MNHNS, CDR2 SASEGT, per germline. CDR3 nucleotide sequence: TGTGCCAGCAGTGAAGCATCCTTCGGCTCTGGAAACACCATATATTTT. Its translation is CASSEASFGSGNTIYF.

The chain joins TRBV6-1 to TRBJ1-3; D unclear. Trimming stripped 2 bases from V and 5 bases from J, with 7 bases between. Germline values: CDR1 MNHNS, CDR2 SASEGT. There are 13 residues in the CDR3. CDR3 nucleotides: TGTGCCAGCAGTGAAATGGCAAGAAACACCATATATTTT. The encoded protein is CASSEMARNTIYF.

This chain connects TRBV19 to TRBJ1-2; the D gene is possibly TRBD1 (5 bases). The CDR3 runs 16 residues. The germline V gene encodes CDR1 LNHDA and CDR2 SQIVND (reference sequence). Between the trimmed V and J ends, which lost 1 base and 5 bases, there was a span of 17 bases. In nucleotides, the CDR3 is TGTGCCAGTAGTATAGCCCCAACAGGCGGAGGGTATGGCTACACCTTC. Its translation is CASSIAPTGGGYGYTF.

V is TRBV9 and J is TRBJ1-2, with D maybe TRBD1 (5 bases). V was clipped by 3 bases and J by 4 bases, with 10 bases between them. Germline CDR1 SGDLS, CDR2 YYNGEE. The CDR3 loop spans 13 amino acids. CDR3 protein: CASSGQTLYGYTF. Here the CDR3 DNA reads TGTGCCAGCAGCGGACAGACCCTCTATGGCTACACCTTC.

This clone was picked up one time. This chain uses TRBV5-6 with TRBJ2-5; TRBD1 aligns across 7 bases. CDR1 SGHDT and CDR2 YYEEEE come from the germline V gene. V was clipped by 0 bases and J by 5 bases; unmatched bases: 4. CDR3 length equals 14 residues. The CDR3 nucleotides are TGTGCCAGCAGCTTGGCAGGGGGTATGGAGACCCAGTACTTC. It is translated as CASSLAGGMETQYF.

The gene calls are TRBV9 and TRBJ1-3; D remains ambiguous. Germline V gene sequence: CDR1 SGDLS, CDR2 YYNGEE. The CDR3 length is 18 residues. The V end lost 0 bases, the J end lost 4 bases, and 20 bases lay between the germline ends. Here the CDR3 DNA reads TGTGCCAGCAGCGTAGGGGTAGAACCGGGTGCGCCCGGAAACACCATATATTTT. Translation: CASSVGVEPGAPGNTIYF.

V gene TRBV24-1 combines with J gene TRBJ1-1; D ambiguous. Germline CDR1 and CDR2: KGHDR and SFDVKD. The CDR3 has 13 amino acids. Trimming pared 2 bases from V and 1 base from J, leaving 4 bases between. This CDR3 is CATSDSGNTEAFF. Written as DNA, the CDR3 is TGTGCCACCAGTGATTCCGGGAACACTGAAGCTTTCTTT.

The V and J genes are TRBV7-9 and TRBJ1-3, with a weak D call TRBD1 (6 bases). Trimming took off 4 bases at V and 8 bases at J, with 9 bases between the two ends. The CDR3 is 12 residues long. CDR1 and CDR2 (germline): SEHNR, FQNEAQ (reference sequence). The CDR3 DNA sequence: TGTGCCAGCAGCTCACAGGGTGACACCATATATTTT. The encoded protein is CASSSQGDTIYF.

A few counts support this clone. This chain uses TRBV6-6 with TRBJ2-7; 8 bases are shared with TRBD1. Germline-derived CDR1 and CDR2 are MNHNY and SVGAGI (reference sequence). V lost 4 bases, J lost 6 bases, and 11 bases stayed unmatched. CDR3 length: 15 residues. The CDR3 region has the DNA TGTGCCAGCAGTTCCCCAGACAGGGGCGCGTCCGAGCAGTACTTC. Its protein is CASSSPDRGASEQYF.

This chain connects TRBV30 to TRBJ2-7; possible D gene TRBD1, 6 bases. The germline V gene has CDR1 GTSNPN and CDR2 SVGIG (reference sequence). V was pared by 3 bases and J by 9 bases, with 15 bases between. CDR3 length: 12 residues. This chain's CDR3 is CAWRAGTRRQYF. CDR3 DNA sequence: TGTGCCTGGAGGGCCGGGACAAGGAGGCAGTACTTC. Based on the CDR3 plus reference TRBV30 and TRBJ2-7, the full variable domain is SQTIHQWPATLVQPVGSPLSLECTVEGTSNPNLYWYRQAAGRGLQLLFYSVGIGQISSEVPQNLSASRPQDRQFILSSKKLLLSDSGFYLCAWRAGTRRQYFGPGTRLTVT.

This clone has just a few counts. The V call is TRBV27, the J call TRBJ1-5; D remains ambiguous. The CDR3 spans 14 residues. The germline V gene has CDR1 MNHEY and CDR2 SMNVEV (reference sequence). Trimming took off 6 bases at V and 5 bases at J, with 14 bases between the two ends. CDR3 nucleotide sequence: TGTGCCAGCAGAGTTTCGGGTCTTCATCAGCCCCAGCATTTT. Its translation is CASRVSGLHQPQHF.